The entry that follows covers one T cell receptor beta chain sequence. Its matching antigen is unknown. These data originate in a study of post-analysis software for immune sequencing data. Overall study results and limits: Five or six TRBV segments were more frequent in patients than controls; TRBV5-6, TRBV5-1 and TRBV20-1 belonged to this group. Multiple sclerosis patients showed significantly lower normalized Chao1 diversity than controls did. F measure grouped same-batch samples tightly together.

The TCR beta cDNA libraries carried unique molecular identifiers. Each sample of about 0.9 to 10 million input T cells yielded 500,000 or so cDNA molecules, so each molecule approximated one T cell. TCRdb ran MiXCR on the PCR reads and lists one entry per CDR3 protein. This sample has roughly 800,000 distinct CDR3 sequences, with about 27% found just once. V was shortened by 7 bases and J by 6 bases, with 15 bases between the two germline ends. CDR3 size: 14 residues. Germline lookup yields CDR1 MNHEY and CDR2 SMNVEV (reference sequence). Sequenced: blood. This TCR was sampled from a girl aged 5 to 17 with multiple sclerosis. The V call is TRBV27, the J call TRBJ2-2; D is possibly TRBD1 or TRBD2 (6 bases each). The DNA for the CDR3 is TGTGCCAGCAAGGGGGGTCGAGCAGCCGGGGAGCTGTTTTTT. Its protein product is CASKGGRAAGELFF.